The entry below describes one T cell receptor beta chain. No antigen is known for it. This specimen belongs to a study of T cells after yellow fever vaccination. Study results and limitations: Though weaker, the secondary response peaked faster, on day 5 versus 15.

The V end was cut by 7 bases, the J end by 1 base, with 10 bases between. The CDR3 is 14 amino acids. TCRdb re-called the 5' RACE reads through MiXCR, storing one row per CDR3 protein. This table has around 250,000 distinct CDR3 sequences, about 5% appearing once. This chain connects TRBV12-3 or TRBV12-4 to TRBJ2-2; no clear D. This sample comprised CD4+ T cells sorted from PBMCs, obtained on the day of the yellow fever booster vaccination. The clonotype originates from a man aged 18-30 years who received the YFV17D yellow fever vaccine. CDR3 bases: TGTGCCAGCACCCCCATTCAGAACACCGGGGAGCTGTTTTTT. Encoded protein: CASTPIQNTGELFF.